Below, 18 T cell receptor beta chains from the same sample are listed, as sequenced in a study of cytomegalovirus exposure and HLA in healthy donors. Amplification used 60 Vbeta primers and 13 Jbeta primers. The data were produced by immunoSEQ multiplex PCR, yet TCRdb's version contains in-frame clones alone and is incomplete. The sample has more than 110,000 clones; roughly four fifths are singletons. The source material was PBMCs. Source of these receptors: a woman aged 45-59 years in good health and CMV-seropositive.

The chain is built from TRBV7-6 and TRBJ1-4; TRBD1 aligns across 7 bases. This CDR3 contains 15 residues. Trimming at V came to 4 bases and at J to 2 bases, leaving 4 bases not matched to a gene. CDR1 is SGHVS, CDR2 FNYEAQ, per germline. The CDR3 here is CASSSGQSTNEKLFF. The CDR3 DNA is TGTGCCAGCAGCTCGGGACAGTCCACTAATGAAAAACTGTTTTTT.

V gene TRBV29-1 combines with J gene TRBJ2-7; D possibly corresponds to TRBD1 (5 bases). Germline V CDR1 and CDR2: SQVTM, ANQGSEA. Trimming took 4 bases from V and 5 from J, leaving 15 bases between them. The CDR3 has 13 amino acids. The CDR3 coding sequence is TGCAGCGTTGCGTCAGGGAATCACCACGAGCAGTACTTC. It codes for CSVASGNHHEQYF.

This chain joins TRBV23-1 and TRBJ1-4, with 7 positions matching TRBD1. TRBV23-1 is an ORF, and what it does is uncertain. This CDR3 region has 14 residues. The trim removed 8 bases at V and 6 bases at J, leaving 9 bases unmatched. The CDR3 DNA reads as TGCGCCAGCGCATGGAACAGGGGTTATGAAAAACTGTTTTTT. The encoded protein is CASAWNRGYEKLFF.

V gene TRBV7-9 combines with J gene TRBJ2-6; a weak D match, TRBD2 (6 bases). The germline CDR1 and CDR2 sequences are SEHNR and FQNEAQ (reference sequence). The ends were cut back, 5 bases at V and 0 bases at J, with 11 bases in the middle. The CDR3 contains 16 residues. The CDR3 loop reads CASSPWGDSGANVLTF. CDR3 DNA sequence: TGTGCCAGCAGCCCATGGGGGGACTCTGGGGCCAACGTCCTGACTTTC.

The chain carries TRBV9 and TRBJ1-1; no clear D. Deletions cut 4 bases from V and 1 base from J, with 11 bases between. The CDR3 contains 14 residues. Germline CDR1 and CDR2: SGDLS and YYNGEE. The CDR3 coding sequence is TGTGCCAGCAGCTTCAGTACCTCGAACACTGAAGCTTTCTTT. Amino acids: CASSFSTSNTEAFF.

This chain connects TRBV7-9 to TRBJ1-6, with TRBD1 matching 9 bases. Germline lookup yields CDR1 SEHNR and CDR2 FQNEAQ (reference sequence). The CDR3 loop spans 16 amino acids. With V trimmed by 5 bases and J by 0 bases, 2 bases remained unmatched. The CDR3 loop reads CASSGQGSSYNSPLHF. CDR3 in DNA: TGTGCCAGCAGCGGACAGGGGAGCTCCTATAATTCACCCCTCCACTTT.

The table lists this clone with a few counts. The J gene is TRBJ1-5, the V gene TRBV5-4, with D possibly being TRBD1 (6 bases). Trimming pared 0 bases from V and 6 bases from J, leaving 13 bases between. This CDR3 is 15 amino acids long. Germline values: CDR1 SGHNT, CDR2 YYREEE (reference sequence). CDR3 coding DNA: TGTGCCAGCAGCTTGGTGGGGGGGGGCGGTCAGCCCCAGCATTTT. Translated, it gives CASSLVGGGGQPQHF.

This chain links TRBV12-5 with TRBJ2-1; 7 nucleotides line up with TRBD1. The CDR3 spans 16 residues. V shed 0 bases, J shed 4 bases, and the junction held 6 bases outside the gene matches. Per the germline V gene, CDR1 is LGHNT and CDR2 is FRNRAP. The chain's CDR3 is CASGLVTGEKYNEQFF. Here the CDR3 DNA reads TGTGCTAGTGGTTTGGTTACAGGGGAGAAATACAATGAGCAGTTCTTC.

V usage is TRBV2 and J usage is TRBJ2-2; 12 bases agree with TRBD2. CDR3 length: 16 residues. Germline CDR1 SNHLY, CDR2 FYNNEI. V lost 6 bases, J lost 6 bases, and 8 bases stayed unmatched. DNA of the CDR3: TGTGCCAGCAGGGGGGGGACTAGCGGGTCCGCCGGGGAGCTGTTTTTT. It encodes CASRGGTSGSAGELFF.

The chain combines TRBV5-1 with TRBJ2-1, with D maybe TRBD2 (6 bases). The V end was cut by 2 bases, the J end by 2 bases, with 11 bases between. This CDR3 has 15 residues. CDR1 and CDR2 from the germline V gene are SGHRS and YFSETQ. CDR3 sequence: CASSFFGGAYNEQFF. CDR3 DNA: TGCGCCAGCAGCTTCTTTGGAGGGGCCTACAATGAGCAGTTCTTC.

CDR3 amino acids: CAISSGQGYGYTF. CDR3 DNA: TGTGCCATCAGCTCCGGACAGGGCTATGGCTACACCTTC. J is TRBJ1-2 and V is TRBV10-3, with 8 nucleotides matching TRBD1. Unmatched junction bases numbered 4, after V lost 6 bases and J lost 4 bases. Germline assignment: CDR1 ENHRY and CDR2 SYGVKD. The CDR3 is made up of 13 amino acids.

Details on this clone: Relative to the germline gene, one junction end is altered; a read error may explain this. This chain joins TRBV29-1 and TRBJ2-5; a weak D match, TRBD1 (5 bases). The CDR3 loop spans 13 amino acids. CDR1 and CDR2 from the germline V gene are SQVTM and ANQGSEA. The CDR3 bases are TGCAGCGCCCGATCCAGGGTTCAAGAGATCCAGTACTTC. This encodes CSARSRVQEIQYF.

The CDR3 loop is CASSIVASGDEQFF. As DNA, the CDR3 is TGTGCCAGTAGTATAGTTGCTAGCGGGGATGAGCAGTTCTTC. The gene calls are TRBV19 and TRBJ2-1; 9 positions match TRBD2. The ends lost 1 base at V and 8 bases at J; junction bases unmatched: 3. The CDR3 sequence is 14 residues long. The germline gives CDR1 LNHDA, CDR2 SQIVND (reference sequence). Combining the CDR3 with reference TRBV19 and TRBJ2-1 gives the whole variable domain DGGITQSPKYLFRKEGQNVTLSCEQNLNHDAMYWYRQDPGQGLRLIYYSQIVNDFQKGDIAEGYSVSREKKESFPLTVTSAQKNPTAFYLCASSIVASGDEQFFGPGTRLTVL.

This chain joins TRBV7-8 and TRBJ2-5, with TRBD1 matching 8 bases. The J call may be faulty, since TRBJ2-7 better matches the DNA end. Germline CDR1 is SGHVS and CDR2 is FQNEAQ. The CDR3 runs to 14 residues. CDR3 region: CASSLTRGLYEQYF. The CDR3 DNA follows: TGTGCCAGCAGCTTAACCAGGGGGCTCTACGAGCAGTACTTC.

J is TRBJ2-3 and V is TRBV30; D is perhaps TRBD2 (6 bases). Germline CDR1 and CDR2: GTSNPN and SVGIG (reference sequence). V lost 1 base to trimming and J lost 1 base, with 12 bases between them. This CDR3 spans 15 amino acids. As DNA, the CDR3 is TGTGCCTGGAGTGGTAGTGGAGGGCGCACAGATACGCAGTATTTT. Translated: CAWSGSGGRTDTQYF.

The J gene is TRBJ2-5, the V gene TRBV6-1; TRBD1 matches 8 bases. The end of the DNA fits TRBJ2-7 better, so the J call may be wrong. The CDR3 length is 16 residues. CDR1 and CDR2 (germline): MNHNS, SASEGT. The CDR3 here is CASSVRDRRTTYEQYF. CDR3 nucleotide sequence: TGTGCCAGCAGTGTGAGGGACAGGCGCACGACCTACGAGCAGTACTTC.

The chain carries TRBV5-1 and TRBJ2-4, with 16 positions matching TRBD2. Germline V gene sequence: CDR1 SGHRS, CDR2 YFSETQ. The CDR3 runs to 15 residues. The V and J ends lost 1 base and 14 bases, in that order; junction bases with no gene match: 6. The CDR3 DNA sequence: TGCGCCAGCAGCTTGCTAGGGACTAGCGGGGGGGCCGAGTACTTC. This codes for CASSLLGTSGGAEYF. The full variable domain, rest sourced from reference TRBV5-1 and TRBJ2-4, is KAGVTQTPRYLIKTRGQQVTLSCSPISGHRSVSWYQQTPGQGLQFLFEYFSETQRNKGNFPGRFSGRQFSNSRSEMNVSTLELGDSALYLCASSLLGTSGGAEYFGAGTRLSVL.

A note on this clone: One end of the junction fails to match germline, which may point to a read error. The chain uses TRBV6-5 and TRBJ2-2; D might be TRBD2 (6 bases). This CDR3 has 16 amino acids. Germline CDR1 reads MNHEY; CDR2 reads SVGAGI. The CDR3 loop reads CASSYGAGMNAGELFF. CDR3 nucleotide sequence: TGTGCCAGCAGTTATGGGGCGGGAATGAACGCCGGGGAGCTGTTTTTT.